Following are 29 T cell receptor beta chains from one sample sequenced in a study of shared clonotypes between healthy human individuals. CD45RO-negative CD8 cells positively selected for CCR7 made up the naive population, which excluded terminally differentiated effector memory CD45RA+ cells. The assay was immunoSEQ multiplex PCR, and TCRdb's table has in-frame clones only and misses some. The sample holds some 2.1 million clones, about 95% seen once. Sequencing input: naive CD8+ T cells sorted from blood. The receptors were sampled from a man younger than 30 in good health.

As concerns this clone: The same CDR3 is also encoded by other DNA sequences in this sample. This chain connects TRBV9 to TRBJ2-7; D ambiguous. Germline lookup yields CDR1 SGDLS and CDR2 YYNGEE. The CDR3 runs 14 residues. Trimming stripped 0 bases from V and 1 base from J, with 8 bases between. CDR3 bases: TGTGCCAGCAGCGTAGCGCCAGAGTCCTACGAGCAGTACTTC. Protein product: CASSVAPESYEQYF.

The chain joins TRBV27 to TRBJ1-1; D call uncertain. The length of the CDR3 is 13 residues. Germline CDR1 reads MNHEY; CDR2 reads SMNVEV (reference sequence). Trimming removed 3 bases from V and 3 bases from J, with 8 bases in between. The CDR3 DNA follows: TGTGCCAGCAGTTTGATGGGATACACTGAAGCTTTCTTT. It specifies CASSLMGYTEAFF.

The V and J genes are TRBV10-3 and TRBJ2-1; D gene uncertain. CDR1 and CDR2 (germline): ENHRY, SYGVKD. Trimming stripped 7 bases from V and 3 bases from J, with 16 bases between. The CDR3 length is 15 residues. Written as DNA, the CDR3 is TGTGCCATCAAGGACGGGCCTGCGCTCTACAATGAGCAGTTCTTC. Its protein is CAIKDGPALYNEQFF.

The CDR3 coding sequence is TGTGCTCTTTCAAGCGGGAACTCCTACAATGAGCAGTTCTTC. It codes for CALSSGNSYNEQFF. The rearrangement uses TRBV10-3 and TRBJ2-1, with 7 nucleotides matching TRBD2. The CDR3 covers 14 residues. Germline CDR1 is ENHRY and CDR2 is SYGVKD.

V and J are TRBV4-1 and TRBJ2-5; no clear D. Trimming removed 3 bases at V and 2 bases at J, with 10 bases between. The CDR3 sequence is 14 residues long. CDR1 and CDR2 (germline): MGHRA, YSYEKL. CDR3 loop: CASSQTAIQETQYF. The CDR3 bases are TGCGCCAGCAGCCAGACCGCGATTCAAGAGACCCAGTACTTC.

The chain is built from TRBV7-9 and TRBJ2-3; maybe TRBD2 (6 bases). Germline V CDR1 and CDR2: SEHNR, FQNEAQ (reference sequence). The CDR3 has 15 residues. V was trimmed by 5 bases and J by 2 bases, leaving 14 bases between them. CDR3 region: CASSPQRGYTDTQYF. CDR3 coding DNA: TGTGCCAGCAGCCCTCAACGGGGGTACACAGATACGCAGTATTTT. The full variable domain, with the rest looked up from reference TRBV7-9 and TRBJ2-3, is DTGVSQNPRHKITKRGQNVTFRCDPISEHNRLYWYRQTLGQGPEFLTYFQNEAQLEKSRLLSDRFSAERPKGSFSTLEIQRTEQGDSAMYLCASSPQRGYTDTQYFGPGTRLTVL.

As concerns this clone: The same CDR3 arises from other DNA sequences in this sample as well. This sequence joins TRBV7-9 and TRBJ2-2, with D tentatively TRBD1 or TRBD2 (5 bases each). This CDR3 has 12 residues. V was cut by 6 bases and J by 5 bases, with 7 bases left in between. CDR1 and CDR2 from the germline V gene are SEHNR and FQNEAQ (reference sequence). In nucleotides, the CDR3 is TGTGCCAGCAGTTGGGGGACCGGGGAGCTGTTTTTT. This codes for CASSWGTGELFF.

This chain joins TRBV6-4 and TRBJ2-7, with 7 positions matching TRBD1. CDR1 is MRHNA, CDR2 SNTAGT, per germline. The CDR3 length is 14 residues. V shed 7 bases and J 2 bases; nucleotides not matched to a gene: 8. In DNA form, the CDR3 reads TGTGCCAGCACCCTACGAGGGGGCCCCTACGAGCAGTACTTC. It specifies CASTLRGGPYEQYF.

V gene TRBV13 combines with J gene TRBJ2-1, with D perhaps TRBD2 (6 bases). The CDR3 runs to 12 residues. Trimming removed 5 bases at V and 15 bases at J, with 17 bases between. Germline V gives CDR1 PRHDT, CDR2 FYEKMQ (reference sequence). DNA for the CDR3: TGTGCCAGCAGCCACGGGACTCCGCCTTCGTTCTTC. Its protein is CASSHGTPPSFF. Combining the CDR3 with reference TRBV13 and TRBJ2-1 gives the whole variable domain AAGVIQSPRHLIKEKRETATLKCYPIPRHDTVYWYQQGPGQDPQFLISFYEKMQSDKGSIPDRFSAQQFSDYHSELNMSSLELGDSALYFCASSHGTPPSFFGPGTRLTVL.

The chain combines TRBV2 with TRBJ2-7, with 7 bases lining up with TRBD2. The CDR3 runs 16 residues. J lost 0 bases, V lost 5 bases, and 10 bases had no gene match. CDR1 and CDR2 from the germline V gene are SNHLY and FYNNEI. CDR3 nucleotide sequence: TGTGCCAGCAGTCCCCGTACGGGGGGTTTCTCCTACGAGCAGTACTTC. Protein product: CASSPRTGGFSYEQYF.

This chain joins TRBV9 and TRBJ2-7; D gene unclear. In germline, CDR1 is SGDLS, CDR2 YYNGEE. This CDR3 comprises 14 residues. The ends were cut back, 4 bases at V and 2 bases at J, with 13 bases in the middle. The CDR3 nucleotides read TGTGCCAGCAGCCCGCGGCGGTCCCCCTACGAGCAGTACTTC. It yields the protein CASSPRRSPYEQYF.

CDR3 region: CSVEANGLASHEQFF. DNA for the CDR3: TGCAGCGTTGAAGCGAACGGACTAGCGAGCCACGAGCAGTTCTTC. V usage is TRBV29-1 and J usage is TRBJ2-1; 9 bases fit TRBD2. V shed 1 base, J shed 10 bases, and the junction held 11 bases outside the gene matches. CDR1 is SQVTM and CDR2 is ANQGSEA in the germline V gene. The CDR3 is 15 residues long.

This chain links TRBV7-8 with TRBJ2-7, with 9 nucleotides matching TRBD2. The CDR3 contains 14 residues. After removal of 2 bases from V and 5 bases from J, the junction contained 4 bases not matched to a gene. Germline V gives CDR1 SGHVS, CDR2 FQNEAQ. The chain's CDR3 is CASSLYSGSDEQYF. The DNA of the CDR3 is TGTGCCAGCAGCTTATATAGCGGGAGTGACGAGCAGTACTTC.

This rearrangement joins TRBV18 to TRBJ1-6; D is uncertain. There are 16 residues in the CDR3. The germline gives CDR1 KGHSH, CDR2 LQKENI. Trimming removed 3 bases from V and 0 bases from J, with 9 bases in between. For the CDR3, the DNA is TGTGCCAGCTCACCCTTCCAAGCCTCCTATAATTCACCCCTCCACTTT. As protein: CASSPFQASYNSPLHF.

Concerning this clone: Different DNA sequences within this sample yield the same CDR3. V is TRBV27 and J is TRBJ2-1; 9 nucleotides match TRBD1. Germline V lookup: CDR1 MNHEY, CDR2 SMNVEV (reference sequence). The V segment lost 3 bases and the J segment 9 bases; nucleotides outside the gene matches: 3. This CDR3 is 13 amino acids long. This chain's CDR3 is CASSLTGGLEQFF. The CDR3 nucleotides are TGTGCCAGCAGTTTGACAGGGGGGCTTGAGCAGTTCTTC.

The rearrangement uses TRBV4-1 and TRBJ1-5; D gene unclear. V lost 9 bases and J 0 bases, leaving 15 bases between the germline ends. CDR1 and CDR2 (germline): MGHRA, YSYEKL. This CDR3 region has 15 residues. The CDR3 is CARGFVSYSNQPQHF. CDR3 coding DNA: TGCGCCAGAGGTTTTGTGTCCTATAGCAATCAGCCCCAGCATTTT.

This chain connects TRBV5-6 to TRBJ2-1; TRBD2 matches at 9 bases. J gave up 3 bases and V 4 bases, and 11 bases lay outside the gene matches. This CDR3 has 17 amino acids. Germline V gene sequence: CDR1 SGHDT, CDR2 YYEEEE. The CDR3 nucleotides read TGTGCCAGCAGCGCCCCGGGACTAGCTATTAACTACAATGAGCAGTTCTTC. The encoded protein is CASSAPGLAINYNEQFF.

The chain carries TRBV11-3 and TRBJ1-6; D remains ambiguous. Per germline, CDR1 SGHNT and CDR2 YENEEA. The CDR3 contains 13 residues. Trimming pared 0 bases from V and 7 bases from J, leaving 4 bases between. The CDR3 sequence is CASSLELNSPLHF. Written as DNA, the CDR3 is TGTGCCAGCAGCTTAGAGTTGAATTCACCCCTCCACTTT. The whole variable domain, remainder taken from reference TRBV11-3 and TRBJ1-6, is EAGVVQSPRYKIIEKKQPVAFWCNPISGHNTLYWYLQNLGQGPELLIRYENEEAVDDSQLPKDRFSAERLKGVDSTLKIQPAELGDSAVYLCASSLELNSPLHFGNGTRLTVT.

CDR3 protein: CASSPVGEKSEQYF. CDR3 DNA: TGTGCCAGCAGCCCCGTGGGGGAGAAATCCGAGCAGTACTTC. This chain links TRBV11-2 with TRBJ2-7; D possibly matches TRBD1 or TRBD2 (5 bases each). There are 14 residues in the CDR3. Trimming removed 5 bases at V and 6 bases at J, with 17 bases between. Per the germline V gene, CDR1 is SGHAT and CDR2 is FQNNGV.

This clone was detected once. The chain uses TRBV4-3 and TRBJ1-1; TRBD1 matches at 7 bases. The junction had 4 bases not matched to a gene; V was cut back by 2 bases and J by 1 base. Germline CDR1 is LGHNA and CDR2 is YSLEER. CDR3 length: 15 residues. CDR3 nucleotides: TGCGCCAGCAGCCAAATGACAGGGTGGAACACTGAAGCTTTCTTT. This translates into CASSQMTGWNTEAFF.

Only a few counts were recorded for this clone. The chain is built from TRBV6-1 and TRBJ1-5; D may be TRBD1 (6 bases). Trimming cost V 2 bases and J 4 bases, with 12 bases left between them. CDR1 is MNHNS, CDR2 SASEGT, per germline. This CDR3 contains 15 residues. DNA of the CDR3: TGTGCCAGCAGTGAATACAGGGCTTCGAATCAGCCCCAGCATTTT. It encodes CASSEYRASNQPQHF.

CDR3 in DNA: TGCAGCGGGTACAGGGAAACTGAAGCTTTCTTT. This codes for CSGYRETEAFF. This chain joins TRBV29-1 and TRBJ1-1, with a weak D call TRBD1 (6 bases). The CDR3 has 11 residues. With 7 bases removed from V and 5 bases from J, the gap between germline ends came to 11 bases. Germline V gene lookup returns CDR1 SQVTM and CDR2 ANQGSEA.

J is TRBJ1-1 and V is TRBV27, with a possible D match to TRBD1 (5 bases). Germline V gene data show CDR1 as MNHEY and CDR2 as SMNVEV (reference sequence). This CDR3 comprises 17 residues. V was trimmed by 6 bases and J by 1 base, leaving 21 bases between them. CDR3: CASRTVAGGWGNTEAFF. The CDR3 DNA follows: TGTGCCAGCAGGACCGTAGCCGGGGGGTGGGGGAACACTGAAGCTTTCTTT.

The rearrangement joins TRBV5-8 to TRBJ2-3, with D tentatively TRBD1 (5 bases). Germline V lookup: CDR1 SGHTS, CDR2 YDEGEE. This CDR3 region has 15 residues. Trimming left V 3 bases short and J 1 base short, with 12 bases between. CDR3 nucleotide sequence: TGTGCCAGCAGCTCCAGGGAACTCGGCACAGATACGCAGTATTTT. Protein: CASSSRELGTDTQYF.

The chain links TRBV27 to TRBJ2-1; 9 positions match TRBD1. Germline lookup yields CDR1 MNHEY and CDR2 SMNVEV (reference sequence). V dropped 10 bases and J dropped 7; count of bases not matched to a gene: 20. This CDR3 has 17 residues. The CDR3 protein is CATHSLPRGQGRNEQFF. The CDR3 region has the DNA TGTGCCACCCACAGTTTACCCAGGGGACAGGGACGGAATGAGCAGTTCTTC.

As to this clone: This sample also contains other DNA sequences that code for the same CDR3. This sequence joins TRBV5-1 and TRBJ1-1, with D unresolved. The V end lost 3 bases, the J end lost 4 bases, and 7 bases lay between the germline ends. CDR1 is SGHRS, CDR2 YFSETQ, per germline. The CDR3 totals 12 residues. Here the CDR3 reads CASSWEGTEAFF. CDR3 coding DNA: TGCGCCAGCAGCTGGGAGGGCACTGAAGCTTTCTTT. Looking up the rest from reference TRBV5-1 and TRBJ1-1 gives the full variable domain: KAGVTQTPRYLIKTRGQQVTLSCSPISGHRSVSWYQQTPGQGLQFLFEYFSETQRNKGNFPGRFSGRQFSNSRSEMNVSTLELGDSALYLCASSWEGTEAFFGQGTRLTVV.

A remark on this clone: Other DNA sequences in this sample translate to the same CDR3. The chain carries TRBV10-3 and TRBJ2-2; D is uncertain. The CDR3 is 13 amino acids. Germline V gene data show CDR1 as ENHRY and CDR2 as SYGVKD. V was cut by 3 bases and J by 1 base, with 3 bases left in between. CDR3: CAISEGNTGELFF. CDR3 DNA sequence: TGTGCCATCAGTGAAGGGAACACCGGGGAGCTGTTTTTT.

The chain is built from TRBV7-8 and TRBJ2-7; TRBD1 agrees at 10 bases. Trimming took 5 bases from V and 3 from J; bases not matched to a gene: 22. This CDR3 region has 20 residues. The germline CDR1 and CDR2 sequences are SGHVS and FQNEAQ. The CDR3 DNA reads as TGTGCCAGCAGCCTATTTGAACCGGGACAGGGGCCCGGGGTTGACTACGAGCAGTACTTC. Translating it yields CASSLFEPGQGPGVDYEQYF.

The rearrangement uses TRBV19 and TRBJ2-3; the D gene is possibly TRBD2 (6 bases). Deletions cut 3 bases from V and 1 base from J, with 8 bases between. Germline V lookup: CDR1 LNHDA, CDR2 SQIVND (reference sequence). This CDR3 is 14 amino acids long. The CDR3 region has the DNA TGTGCCAGTAGTATGGGGGAGGGCACAGATACGCAGTATTTT. Protein product: CASSMGEGTDTQYF.